The 23 T cell receptor beta chains below were found in one sample sequenced in a study of blood T cell repertoires in COVID-19. The assay was immunoSEQ multiplex PCR, and TCRdb's table has in-frame clones only and misses some. The sample includes roughly 200,000 clones, roughly 80% seen only once; the top ten take 9.5% to 11%. The sequenced material came from peripheral blood. The receptors shown here come from a woman aged 40 to 50 with COVID-19, enrolled during active disease.

The rearrangement joins TRBV6-2 or TRBV6-3 to TRBJ2-7, with 9 bases lining up with TRBD1. This CDR3 has 14 amino acids. CDR1 MNHEY and CDR2 SVGEGT come from the germline V gene. The J segment lost 2 bases and the V segment lost 4 bases, leaving 3 bases of the junction unmatched. The CDR3 protein is CASSSGTGTYEQYF. The CDR3 DNA is TGTGCCAGCAGTTCCGGGACAGGGACCTACGAGCAGTACTTC.

The chain combines TRBV5-4 with TRBJ2-1; D is perhaps TRBD2 (6 bases). The CDR3 contains 16 residues. From germline, CDR1 is SGHNT and CDR2 YYREEE (reference sequence). Trimming shortened V by 4 bases and J by 2 bases, and 16 bases separated the two germline ends. CDR3 sequence reads: CASSREWVGTYNEQFF. CDR3 in DNA: TGTGCCAGCAGCCGGGAGTGGGTAGGGACCTACAATGAGCAGTTCTTC.

The V gene is TRBV12-3 or TRBV12-4, the J gene TRBJ2-1; D is undetermined. There are 13 residues in the CDR3. The germline V and J ends were trimmed by 7 bases and 7 bases, with 14 bases remaining between them. The CDR3 reads CASTPSLPNEQFF. In nucleotides, the CDR3 is TGTGCCAGCACCCCTTCTCTCCCTAATGAGCAGTTCTTC.

V usage is TRBV5-6 and J usage is TRBJ2-3, with 8 bases matching TRBD1. Per the germline V gene, CDR1 is SGHDT and CDR2 is YYEEEE. The CDR3 has 16 amino acids. V was pared by 6 bases and J by 2 bases, with 11 bases of the junction left unmatched. The CDR3 region has the DNA TGTGCCAGCATCGGACCGGGACAGGTGAACACAGATACGCAGTATTTT. Its translation is CASIGPGQVNTDTQYF. The entire variable domain, with the rest obtained from reference TRBV5-6 and TRBJ2-3, is as follows: DAGVTQSPTHLIKTRGQQVTLRCSPKSGHDTVSWYQQALGQGPQFIFQYYEEEERQRGNFPDRFSGHQFPNYSSELNVNALLLGDSALYLCASIGPGQVNTDTQYFGPGTRLTVL.

The chain carries TRBV5-5 and TRBJ2-1; D unresolved. The V gene's germline CDR1 is SGHKS and CDR2 YYEKEE (reference sequence). The ends were cut back, 0 bases at V and 7 bases at J, with 14 bases in the middle. The CDR3 is 15 amino acids. Here the CDR3 reads CASSLGIKEINEQFF. Here the CDR3 DNA reads TGTGCCAGCAGCTTGGGTATTAAGGAGATAAATGAGCAGTTCTTC. The full variable domain, in which reference TRBV5-5 and TRBJ2-1 provide the parts outside the CDR3, is DAGVTQSPTHLIKTRGQQVTLRCSPISGHKSVSWYQQVLGQGPQFIFQYYEKEERGRGNFPDRFSARQFPNYSSELNVNALLLGDSALYLCASSLGIKEINEQFFGPGTRLTVL.

The chain combines TRBV7-8 with TRBJ2-3, with 7 bases identical to TRBD1. CDR1 and CDR2 (germline): SGHVS, FQNEAQ. Unmatched junction bases numbered 9, after V lost 5 bases and J lost 1 base. The CDR3 covers 16 residues. CDR3 DNA sequence: TGTGCCAGCAGCCATTTACAGGGGCTTGGCACAGATACGCAGTATTTT. Protein sequence: CASSHLQGLGTDTQYF.

The rearrangement joins TRBV15 to TRBJ2-1, with D perhaps TRBD1 (6 bases). The CDR3 sequence is 12 residues long. The germline V and J ends were trimmed by 2 bases and 10 bases, with 9 bases remaining between them. Germline assignment: CDR1 LNHNV and CDR2 YYDKDF (reference sequence). The CDR3: CATSRPRGEQFF. The CDR3 bases are TGTGCCACCAGCAGACCAAGGGGGGAGCAGTTCTTC. The whole variable domain, remainder taken from reference TRBV15 and TRBJ2-1, is DAMVIQNPRYQVTQFGKPVTLSCSQTLNHNVMYWYQQKSSQAPKLLFHYYDKDFNNEADTPDNFQSRRPNTSFCFLDIRSPGLGDTAMYLCATSRPRGEQFFGPGTRLTVL.

The rearrangement uses TRBV28 and TRBJ1-4; tentatively, D is TRBD1 (5 bases). This CDR3 region has 16 residues. V dropped 5 bases and J dropped 7 bases, with 20 bases sitting between them. CDR1 and CDR2 (germline): MDHEN, SYDVKM. The CDR3 nucleotides are TGTGCCAGCAGTGCCCTTATGGGGAGGGGAGCTGAAAAACTGTTTTTT. It yields the protein CASSALMGRGAEKLFF.

This clone was detected a few times. CDR3 protein: CASRETGGGYEQYF. The CDR3 region has the DNA TGTGCCAGCAGAGAGACAGGGGGCGGCTACGAGCAGTACTTC. The J gene is TRBJ2-7, the V gene TRBV6-5; 10 bases are a match to TRBD1. The J segment lost 3 bases and the V segment lost 6 bases, leaving 5 bases of the junction unmatched. Germline V gene data show CDR1 as MNHEY and CDR2 as SVGAGI. The CDR3 length is 14 residues.

The sample holds a few counts of this clone. The genes are TRBV28 and TRBJ2-7; 8 nucleotides align to TRBD2. V dropped 7 bases and J dropped 6; count of bases not matched to a gene: 11. The germline V gene has CDR1 MDHEN and CDR2 SYDVKM. The CDR3 sequence is 14 residues long. Written as DNA, the CDR3 is TGTGCCAGCAAATCTGGGACTAGTTCGTTCGAGCAGTACTTC. Its protein is CASKSGTSSFEQYF.

This chain links TRBV4-2 with TRBJ2-7; weak D call: TRBD1 (5 bases). This CDR3 has 17 residues. Trimming took off 3 bases at V and 1 base at J, with 19 bases between the two ends. Germline V gene data show CDR1 as LGHNA and CDR2 as YNFKEQ. The CDR3 DNA follows: TGTGCCAGCAGCCAGCAACGGCAAGGGGCCAGTTCCTACGAGCAGTACTTC. This codes for CASSQQRQGASSYEQYF.

V gene TRBV2 combines with J gene TRBJ2-5, with 8 bases lining up with TRBD2. The CDR3 length is 14 residues. Losses at the gene ends were 6 bases for V and 5 bases for J; bases not matched to a gene: 8. Germline CDR1 is SNHLY and CDR2 is FYNNEI. The CDR3: CASSPGREAETQYF. The CDR3, as DNA: TGTGCCAGCAGCCCGGGGCGGGAGGCTGAGACCCAGTACTTC.

This rearrangement joins TRBV7-8 to TRBJ1-5; 12 bases agree with TRBD1. Germline CDR1 reads SGHVS; CDR2 reads FQNEAQ. This CDR3 has 16 residues. V shed 0 bases and J 10 bases; nucleotides not matched to a gene: 7. CDR3 region: CASSLASGTGGYPQHF. In DNA, the CDR3 is TGTGCCAGCAGCTTAGCGTCAGGGACAGGGGGCTATCCCCAGCATTTT.

Only one count was recorded for this clone. The chain combines TRBV2 with TRBJ2-4, with no clear D. The V end lost 4 bases, the J end lost 4 bases, and 2 bases lay between the germline ends. CDR1 is SNHLY, CDR2 FYNNEI, per germline. The CDR3 runs 11 residues. The CDR3 sequence is CASSVKNIQYF. The CDR3 bases are TGTGCCAGCAGTGTAAAAAACATTCAGTACTTC.

This clone was observed once. One base away lies a much larger clone, so this may be a sequencing read error. V and J are TRBV11-2 and TRBJ1-5; D perhaps matches TRBD1 (5 bases). V was clipped by 0 bases and J by 6 bases, with 6 bases between them. In germline, CDR1 is SGHAT, CDR2 FQNNGV. The CDR3 covers 13 residues. CDR3 residues: CASSLEGGQPQHF. The CDR3 DNA sequence: TGTGCCAGCAGCTTAGAGGGGGGTCAGCCCCAGCATTTT.

In DNA form, the CDR3 reads TGTGCCAGCAGCGCTTCAGGGGGGCAGACCCAGTACTTC. Translated: CASSASGGQTQYF. The J gene is TRBJ2-5, the V gene TRBV9; possible D gene TRBD1, 7 bases. Germline V gene data show CDR1 as SGDLS and CDR2 as YYNGEE. The V end was cut by 3 bases, the J end by 6 bases, with 12 bases between. The CDR3 runs 13 residues.

The chain is built from TRBV5-8 and TRBJ2-7; D gene unclear. Per germline, CDR1 SGHTS and CDR2 YDEGEE. This CDR3 comprises 12 residues. The V end lost 2 bases, the J end lost 3 bases, and 6 bases lay between the germline ends. The CDR3: CASSLHHYEQYF. The CDR3 bases are TGTGCCAGCAGCTTACACCACTACGAGCAGTACTTC.

The table lists this clone with a few counts. The CDR3 here is CSASGQDYGYTF. Written as DNA, the CDR3 is TGCAGTGCTAGTGGGCAGGACTATGGCTACACCTTC. V gene TRBV20-1 combines with J gene TRBJ1-2; D is unclear. V was trimmed by 3 bases and J by 3 bases, leaving 8 bases between them. Germline CDR1 is DFQATT and CDR2 is SNEGSKA (reference sequence). The CDR3 has 12 amino acids.

This chain joins TRBV5-6 and TRBJ1-2; D is possibly TRBD1 (6 bases). The CDR3 is made up of 12 amino acids. V was pared by 4 bases and J by 5 bases, with 9 bases between. Germline values: CDR1 SGHDT, CDR2 YYEEEE. The DNA of the CDR3 is TGTGCCAGCAGCCCGGGACATTATGGCTACACCTTC. Protein product: CASSPGHYGYTF.

This clone was picked up one time. The J gene is TRBJ2-5, the V gene TRBV7-2, with a tentative D call TRBD2 (5 bases). Germline V lookup: CDR1 SGHTA, CDR2 FQGNSA. CDR3 length: 19 residues. Trimming pared 5 bases from V and 4 bases from J, leaving 29 bases between. The CDR3 DNA sequence: TGTGCCAGCAGCGATGGGGTTGGTTCGGGCTTGGTCGGAGGAGAGACCCAGTACTTC. Its protein product is CASSDGVGSGLVGGETQYF.

This clone was recorded only once. The rearrangement links TRBV9 to TRBJ2-3, with TRBD2 matching over 8 bases. CDR1 is SGDLS, CDR2 YYNGEE, per germline. The CDR3 spans 16 residues. V lost 4 bases to trimming and J lost 4 bases; unmatched junction nucleotides: 11. The CDR3 spells CASSPRGGPVADTQYF. CDR3 bases: TGTGCCAGCAGCCCACGGGGGGGCCCCGTCGCAGATACGCAGTATTTT.

This chain uses TRBV5-8 with TRBJ1-4; 8 bases map to TRBD1. Germline V lookup: CDR1 SGHTS, CDR2 YDEGEE. V dropped 3 bases and J dropped 4; count of bases not matched to a gene: 11. This CDR3 comprises 17 residues. The DNA of the CDR3 is TGTGCCAGCAGCTCCCGGACAGGGACCCTTCTTAATGAAAAACTGTTTTTT. Translation: CASSSRTGTLLNEKLFF.

This clone was observed a handful of times. The rearrangement links TRBV18 to TRBJ1-1, with D possibly being TRBD1 (5 bases). This CDR3 is built from 14 residues. Germline values: CDR1 KGHSH, CDR2 LQKENI. Trimming took off 1 base at V and 3 bases at J, with 9 bases between the two ends. The CDR3 coding sequence is TGTGCCAGCTCACCACTAGGGGTGGACACTGAAGCTTTCTTT. It translates to CASSPLGVDTEAFF.